A single sample gave rise to the 5 T cell receptor beta chains below, sequenced in a study of T cell responses to AZD1222 COVID-19 vaccine. Using immunoSEQ multiplex PCR, the repertoire was profiled, and TCRdb retains in-frame clones only, with some absent. This sample has 98,000 or so clones, with around nine tenths found just once. The sequences come from peripheral blood, collected on day 0 of AZD1222 vaccination. All receptors come from an adult in good health.

This clone is labeled as medium-sized. V usage is TRBV19 and J usage is TRBJ2-2; weak D call: TRBD1 (6 bases). The CDR3 runs 15 residues. In germline, CDR1 is LNHDA, CDR2 SQIVND (reference sequence). V was shortened by 7 bases and J by 1 base, with 13 bases between the two germline ends. The CDR3 DNA reads TGTGCCAGTACGTCAGGGGCAGGGAACACCGGGGAGCTGTTTTTT. It specifies CASTSGAGNTGELFF.

This clone was seen a few times. The chain carries TRBV13 and TRBJ1-1, with no clear D. The CDR3 extends over 16 amino acids. V lost 5 bases and J 1 base, leaving 17 bases between the germline ends. Germline V gene lookup returns CDR1 PRHDT and CDR2 FYEKMQ (reference sequence). CDR3 residues: CASSLGPLDQNTEAFF. DNA for the CDR3: TGTGCCAGCAGCCTTGGCCCCCTGGATCAGAACACTGAAGCTTTCTTT.

The rearrangement joins TRBV27 to TRBJ1-4; D ambiguous. This CDR3 comprises 15 residues. The germline gives CDR1 MNHEY, CDR2 SMNVEV (reference sequence). V lost 8 bases, J lost 3 bases, and 16 bases lay in between. The CDR3 sequence is CASGNRRLSNEKLFF. The CDR3 DNA reads as TGTGCCAGCGGCAATCGGAGGTTATCTAATGAAAAACTGTTTTTT.

The V gene is TRBV6-1, the J gene TRBJ2-2; D gene ambiguous. Germline-derived CDR1 and CDR2 are MNHNS and SASEGT. Trimming left V 7 bases short and J 7 bases short, with 13 bases between. The CDR3 is made up of 13 amino acids. CDR3 sequence: CASNEVRLGELFF. The CDR3, as DNA: TGTGCCAGCAACGAAGTGAGACTCGGGGAGCTGTTTTTT.

The CDR3 here is CASRGKGLRDGYTF. The DNA of the CDR3 is TGCGCCAGCAGAGGCAAGGGGCTCCGGGATGGCTACACCTTC. This chain connects TRBV10-2 to TRBJ1-2; D possibly corresponds to TRBD1 (5 bases). The CDR3 covers 14 residues. Germline loops: CDR1 WSHSY, CDR2 SAAADI. V was pared by 6 bases and J by 6 bases, with 17 bases between.